This T cell receptor beta chain was recorded in a study of blood T cell repertoires in COVID-19. Study overall: The samples span acute and convalescent COVID-19 from the United States, Italy and Spain. The analysed material was cDNA or gDNA that came from T cells, B-cell-depleted T cells, or PBMCs.

Per the original data handling: The authors estimated nucleated cell counts from reference gene primer amplification. The method was immunoSEQ multiplex PCR; TCRdb's version includes in-frame clones alone and lacks a portion of them. Clone size and V and J calls were adopted from that table, with D and trimming inferred from the DNA. The table includes over 75,000 clones, roughly 88% detected once. Germline loops: CDR1 ENHRY, CDR2 SYGVKD. The CDR3 runs 14 residues. This clonotype was sampled from a human donor with active COVID-19. The donor label of this sample is uncertain. The sequenced material came from peripheral blood. The rearrangement uses TRBV10-3 and TRBJ2-5; 10 bases are a match to TRBD2. The CDR3 loop is CATGGTSEQETQYF. CDR3 DNA sequence: TGTGCGACAGGCGGGACTAGCGAACAAGAGACCCAGTACTTC.